This T cell receptor beta chain was documented in a study of glioma-infiltrating T cells after dendritic cell vaccination. Background on the study: Monocyte-derived dendritic cells, cultured six to seven days with IL-4 and GM-CSF, were pulsed with autologous tumor lysate. Patients received three intradermal dendritic cell vaccine injections at biweekly intervals.

CDR3 size: 18 residues. Germline trimming cut 5 bases from V and 5 bases from J; bases unmatched to any gene: 17. Germline assignment: CDR1 SGHTA and CDR2 FQGNSA. Study-wide results and limits: Complete blood and tumor specimen sets were limited to few patients.

On this clone: The antigen remains undetermined.

Input was 2 to 2.5 ug genomic DNA, or all available if less. The data were produced by immunoSEQ multiplex PCR, yet TCRdb's version contains in-frame clones alone and is incomplete. Of 49,000 or so clones detected, 85% appear once; the ten largest clones hold more than 9.5%. Here the sequenced sample was blood, taken before dendritic cell vaccination. The gene calls are TRBV7-2 and TRBJ2-1; TRBD2 matches 8 bases. The clonotype was recovered from a human donor with glioblastoma. This chain's CDR3 is CASSPHIAGRHLNNEQFF. For the CDR3, the DNA is TGTGCCAGCAGCCCTCACATAGCGGGGCGACACTTAAACAATGAGCAGTTCTTC.